A single sample is the source of the 19 T cell receptor beta chains below, sequenced in a study of regulatory T cells in long-lasting Graves disease. With iRepertoire HTBI primers and Arm-PCR of CDR3 regions, TCR beta libraries were built. TCRdb reprocessed the multiplex PCR reads via MiXCR and lists one record per CDR3 protein. The sample has 310,000 or so distinct CDR3 sequences; about 19% are singletons. Time point described: persistent/refractory GD, antithyroid drugs over 5 years with positive TRAb. Extracted RNA from PBMCs served as the source of the TCR library. The sequences come from peripheral blood mononuclear cells (PBMCs), collected when the disease was refractory, from a patient treated with antithyroid drugs. The receptors stem from a female donor with Graves disease.

In its sample, this clonotype was seen many times. J is TRBJ2-5 and V is TRBV6-1; D is unclear. Germline assignment: CDR1 MNHNS and CDR2 SASEGT. The CDR3 totals 15 residues. V was cut by 3 bases and J by 1 base, with 12 bases left in between. DNA of the CDR3: TGTGCCAGCAGTGACGTCCCACTCCGCCAAGAGACCCAGTACTTC. As protein: CASSDVPLRQETQYF.

This clonotype was detected only a few times. This chain uses TRBV6-1 with TRBJ1-2; possible D gene TRBD1, 5 bases. CDR1 is MNHNS, CDR2 SASEGT, per germline. V lost 8 bases and J 8 bases, leaving 18 bases between the germline ends. CDR3 length: 13 residues. The CDR3 loop is CASGQGFSYGYTF. CDR3 sequence (DNA): TGTGCCAGCGGCCAGGGCTTTTCCTACGGCTACACCTTC.

The chain couples TRBV5-4 to TRBJ1-2; D uncertain. This CDR3 has 14 residues. Trimming shortened V by 0 bases and J by 4 bases, and 10 bases separated the two germline ends. CDR1 is SGHNT and CDR2 is YYREEE in the germline V gene (reference sequence). The CDR3, as DNA: TGTGCCAGCAGCTTGGCCACAGTTTCCTATGGCTACACCTTC. Amino acids: CASSLATVSYGYTF.

The chain uses TRBV3-1 and TRBJ2-7; TRBD1 is a possible D gene (5 bases). Germline V CDR1 and CDR2: LGHDT, YNNKEL (reference sequence). CDR3 size: 13 residues. Trimming removed 4 bases from V and 2 bases from J, with 9 bases in between. The chain's CDR3 is CASSPREAYEQYF. For the CDR3, the DNA is TGTGCCAGCAGCCCCAGGGAAGCCTACGAGCAGTACTTC.

This clonotype was seen at least ten times. The gene calls are TRBV29-1 and TRBJ2-7; 8 positions agree with TRBD2. V dropped 1 base and J dropped 3; count of bases not matched to a gene: 5. Looked up from germline, CDR1 is SQVTM and CDR2 is ANQGSEA. The CDR3 has 14 amino acids. The CDR3 nucleotides are TGCAGCGTTGAAGGCCTAGCGGGCCACTACGAGCAGTACTTC. Amino acids: CSVEGLAGHYEQYF.

This clonotype was found many times. The rearrangement links TRBV5-5 to TRBJ2-7; D may be TRBD2 (6 bases). The V and J ends lost 5 bases and 0 bases respectively, with 15 bases between them. The CDR3 covers 15 residues. From germline, CDR1 is SGHKS and CDR2 YYEKEE (reference sequence). This CDR3 reads CASRYRDSISYEQYF. CDR3 nucleotides: TGTGCCAGCAGGTATAGGGACTCCATCTCCTACGAGCAGTACTTC. Complete variable domain (other parts from reference TRBV5-5 and TRBJ2-7): DAGVTQSPTHLIKTRGQQVTLRCSPISGHKSVSWYQQVLGQGPQFIFQYYEKEERGRGNFPDRFSARQFPNYSSELNVNALLLGDSALYLCASRYRDSISYEQYFGPGTRLTVT.

Points on this clonotype: With a much larger clone just one base away, this may be a read error. The chain combines TRBV30 with TRBJ1-4; D unresolved. The length of the CDR3 is 13 residues. The germline CDR1 and CDR2 sequences are GTSNPN and SVGIG (reference sequence). The CDR3 DNA reads as TGTGCCTGGAACCGTGACGAATATGAAGAACTGTTTTTT. It translates to CAWNRDEYEELFF.

This clonotype came up a few times. The chain uses TRBV7-2 and TRBJ2-7; 10 bases line up with TRBD2. J gave up 2 bases and V 5 bases, and 6 bases lay outside the gene matches. The CDR3 totals 15 residues. Germline V gene data show CDR1 as SGHTA and CDR2 as FQGNSA. CDR3 nucleotides: TGTGCCAGCAGCCCACAGCGGGGGGGCCCCTACGAGCAGTACTTC. It specifies CASSPQRGGPYEQYF.

This clonotype was counted many times. The rearrangement joins TRBV11-2 to TRBJ2-7; 9 nucleotides agree with TRBD2. Per germline, CDR1 SGHAT and CDR2 FQNNGV. V was pared by 2 bases and J by 1 base, with 12 bases of the junction left unmatched. The CDR3 is 18 amino acids. CDR3 sequence (DNA): TGTGCCAGCAGCTTATTAGCCTCCCGCGGGAGGGTTTCCTACGAGCAGTACTTC. This translates into CASSLLASRGRVSYEQYF.

This clonotype was picked up many times. The CDR3 protein is CASSSQGLGYGYTF. In DNA, the CDR3 is TGTGCCAGCAGTAGTCAGGGTTTGGGCTATGGCTACACCTTC. The V and J genes are TRBV7-2 and TRBJ1-2; the D gene is possibly TRBD1 (5 bases). Looked up from germline, CDR1 is SGHTA and CDR2 is FQGNSA. The CDR3 has 14 residues. V was pared by 6 bases and J by 4 bases, with 15 bases between.

The V call is TRBV12-3 or TRBV12-4, the J call TRBJ1-6, with D unresolved. This CDR3 spans 15 amino acids. V lost 8 bases and J 8 bases, leaving 19 bases between the germline ends. CDR3 sequence (DNA): TGTGCCAGCGGTCCCCGACCGAATTTAGATTCACCCCTCCACTTT. Its protein product is CASGPRPNLDSPLHF.

This clonotype came up many times. The chain is built from TRBV7-9 and TRBJ2-7; the D is unclear. Per germline, CDR1 SEHNR and CDR2 FQNEAQ (reference sequence). V dropped 3 bases and J dropped 6 bases, with 9 bases sitting between them. The CDR3 covers 12 residues. The CDR3: CASSFPRAEQYF. In DNA form, the CDR3 reads TGTGCCAGCAGCTTCCCCCGGGCCGAGCAGTACTTC. The variable domain in full, completed from reference TRBV7-9 and TRBJ2-7, reads DTGVSQNPRHKITKRGQNVTFRCDPISEHNRLYWYRQTLGQGPEFLTYFQNEAQLEKSRLLSDRFSAERPKGSFSTLEIQRTEQGDSAMYLCASSFPRAEQYFGPGTRLTVT.

The rearrangement uses TRBV7-2 and TRBJ2-3; TRBD2 aligns across 14 bases. The CDR3 extends over 16 amino acids. Germline V gives CDR1 SGHTA, CDR2 FQGNSA. The V segment lost 1 base and the J segment 5 bases; nucleotides outside the gene matches: 2. The CDR3 sequence is CASSLVGTSGGDTQYF. CDR3 bases: TGTGCCAGCAGCTTAGTAGGGACTAGCGGGGGAGATACGCAGTATTTT.

The gene calls are TRBV5-5 and TRBJ1-1; 7 bases fit TRBD1. The CDR3 consists of 14 residues. Germline assignment: CDR1 SGHKS and CDR2 YYEKEE (reference sequence). Trimming at V came to 6 bases and at J to 3 bases, leaving 8 bases not matched to a gene. Written as DNA, the CDR3 is TGTGCCAGCACAGACAGGGTTTCTTACACTGAAGCTTTCTTT. It specifies CASTDRVSYTEAFF. The whole variable domain, filled in from reference TRBV5-5 and TRBJ1-1, reads DAGVTQSPTHLIKTRGQQVTLRCSPISGHKSVSWYQQVLGQGPQFIFQYYEKEERGRGNFPDRFSARQFPNYSSELNVNALLLGDSALYLCASTDRVSYTEAFFGQGTRLTVV.

This clonotype was seen only a few times. The chain links TRBV7-2 to TRBJ1-3; TRBD1 aligns across 7 bases. The CDR3 contains 16 residues. Germline V CDR1 and CDR2: SGHTA, FQGNSA. The V segment lost 6 bases and the J segment 4 bases; nucleotides outside the gene matches: 12. The CDR3 bases are TGTGCCAGCAGTTCATACAGGGGCCCGGTAGGAAACACCATATATTTT. Amino acid sequence: CASSSYRGPVGNTIYF.

This rearrangement joins TRBV10-3 to TRBJ1-1; unclear D gene. Trimming took off 6 bases at V and 2 bases at J, with 13 bases between the two ends. Germline lookup yields CDR1 ENHRY and CDR2 SYGVKD. CDR3 length: 14 amino acids. CDR3 residues: CAIRGQDLNTEAFF. As DNA, the CDR3 is TGTGCCATCAGGGGCCAGGATCTTAACACTGAAGCTTTCTTT.

There are many counts of this clonotype. This CDR3 is CASSYSKPTEAFF. DNA of the CDR3: TGTGCCAGCAGTTACTCGAAACCCACTGAAGCTTTCTTT. This chain joins TRBV6-5 and TRBJ1-1; D remains ambiguous. This CDR3 contains 13 residues. The germline V and J ends were trimmed by 0 bases and 4 bases, with 6 bases remaining between them. The germline V gene encodes CDR1 MNHEY and CDR2 SVGAGI.

The CDR3 region is CASSTWGGLGETQYF. The CDR3 nucleotides read TGTGCCAGCAGCACTTGGGGGGGGCTGGGGGAGACCCAGTACTTC. V and J are TRBV5-5 and TRBJ2-5; a weak D match, TRBD2 (7 bases). Germline lookup yields CDR1 SGHKS and CDR2 YYEKEE (reference sequence). This CDR3 contains 15 residues. V lost 4 bases to trimming and J lost 5 bases, with 18 bases between them.

As to this clonotype: A far more abundant clone sits one base away, making this likely a read error. The chain uses TRBV6-1 and TRBJ1-1; D unclear. The V end was cut by 6 bases, the J end by 4 bases, with 21 bases between. The CDR3 is 16 amino acids. Germline V lookup: CDR1 MNHNS, CDR2 SASEGT. CDR3 protein: CASSPLGSQATTEAFF. The CDR3 nucleotides read TGTGCCAGCAGCCCCCTGGGCAGCCAAGCGACCACTGAAGCTTTCTTT.